Shown below are 4 T cell receptor beta chains from a single sample sequenced in a study of glioma-infiltrating T cells after dendritic cell vaccination (dated by TCRdb to about 2016). The library relied on the immunoSEQ multiplex PCR assay. TCRdb took over this immuneACCESS table, retaining in-frame rearrangements with V and J assigned. Such tables are incomplete; in checked studies, under half of the missing clones stem from an unresolved V gene, and the remainder is unexplained. A total of roughly 41,000 clones appear in this sample, approximately 84% of them only once. The ten largest account for over 6.5% of the sample. The sequenced sample was blood, obtained before dendritic cell vaccination. The receptors shown here come from a human donor with glioblastoma.

V and J are TRBV4-2 and TRBJ2-5; D is unresolved. The V gene lost 4 bases and the J gene lost 2 bases, with 11 bases spanning the gap. The CDR3 is 14 amino acids. CDR1 and CDR2 from the germline V gene are LGHNA and YNFKEQ. The CDR3, as DNA: TGTGCCAGCAGCCGCAGCCGACAACAAGAGACCCAGTACTTC. Translating gives CASSRSRQQETQYF.

This clone was seen only a few times. V is TRBV7-2 and J is TRBJ1-2; no definite D call. Germline assignment: CDR1 SGHTA and CDR2 FQGNSA. The CDR3 is 13 residues long. Trimming shortened V by 6 bases and J by 8 bases, and 16 bases separated the two germline ends. CDR3 sequence: CASSESGRRGYTF. DNA for the CDR3: TGTGCCAGCAGTGAATCGGGTCGACGGGGCTACACCTTC.

The chain joins TRBV4-2 to TRBJ2-7; 10 nucleotides line up with TRBD1. The germline gives CDR1 LGHNA, CDR2 YNFKEQ. J lost 4 bases, V lost 4 bases, and 4 bases had no gene match. The CDR3 has 14 residues. The CDR3 protein is CASSRTGQGYEQYF. CDR3 bases: TGTGCCAGCAGCCGCACGGGACAGGGGTACGAGCAGTACTTC.

The chain has TRBV7-9 and TRBJ1-2; D gene uncertain. This CDR3 spans 14 amino acids. Germline values: CDR1 SEHNR, CDR2 FQNEAQ (reference sequence). V lost 1 base and J 3 bases, leaving 9 bases between the germline ends. The CDR3 DNA sequence: TGTGCCAGCAGCTTAGTGTTGGGAGACTATGGCTACACCTTC. Amino acid sequence: CASSLVLGDYGYTF. Together with reference TRBV7-9 and TRBJ1-2, the CDR3 gives the full variable domain: DTGVSQNPRHKITKRGQNVTFRCDPISEHNRLYWYRQTLGQGPEFLTYFQNEAQLEKSRLLSDRFSAERPKGSFSTLEIQRTEQGDSAMYLCASSLVLGDYGYTFGSGTRLTVV.